The 21 T cell receptor beta chains reported below all come from one sample, sequenced in a study of shared clonotypes between healthy human individuals. Naivety among CD8 cells was defined by CD45RO negativity and positive CCR7 selection, thereby excluding terminally differentiated effector memory CD45RA+ cells. Assay used: immunoSEQ multiplex PCR; TCRdb lists only in-frame clones, some missing. This sample has 600,000 or so clones, with approximately 95% found just once. Sequenced: naive CD8+ T cells sorted from blood. These receptors originate from a woman aged 30 to 39 in good health.

The chain's CDR3 is CATSSTGELFF. As DNA, the CDR3 is TGTGCCACCAGCAGCACCGGGGAGCTGTTTTTT. The chain employs TRBV15 and TRBJ2-2; D unclear. Germline-derived CDR1 and CDR2 are LNHNV and YYDKDF (reference sequence). The CDR3 length is 11 residues. V lost 3 bases and J lost 4, with 0 bases in between.

The chain joins TRBV6-9 to TRBJ1-5, with 9 bases identical to TRBD1. CDR3 length: 16 residues. V dropped 5 bases and J dropped 6; count of bases not matched to a gene: 11. Germline CDR1 is MNHGY and CDR2 is SVAAGI. The CDR3 protein is CASSASSGTGCQPQHF. Written as DNA, the CDR3 is TGTGCCAGCAGTGCGTCCTCCGGGACAGGGTGTCAGCCCCAGCATTTT.

The chain recombines TRBV27 with TRBJ1-2; D call uncertain. Germline CDR1 is MNHEY and CDR2 is SMNVEV (reference sequence). This CDR3 spans 14 amino acids. The V and J ends lost 2 bases and 4 bases respectively, with 11 bases between them. The CDR3 is CASSLNPVIYGYTF. The CDR3 nucleotides are TGTGCCAGCAGTTTAAATCCAGTGATCTATGGCTACACCTTC.

The CDR3 reads CASRPGVVETQYF. CDR3 in DNA: TGTGCCAGCAGGCCGGGAGTCGTCGAGACCCAGTACTTC. The chain carries TRBV27 and TRBJ2-5; D is possibly TRBD2 (6 bases). The V and J ends lost 6 bases and 5 bases respectively, with 13 bases between them. CDR3 length: 13 residues. From germline, CDR1 is MNHEY and CDR2 SMNVEV (reference sequence).

In this sample, this clone turned up once. The chain employs TRBV5-6 and TRBJ2-1; D is perhaps TRBD1 (6 bases). Trimming took off 6 bases at V and 4 bases at J, with 8 bases between the two ends. This CDR3 has 12 amino acids. The V gene's germline CDR1 is SGHDT and CDR2 YYEEEE. The CDR3 region has the DNA TGTGCCAGCACCAGGGGATACAATGAGCAGTTCTTC. Amino acids: CASTRGYNEQFF.

Only one count was recorded for this clone. The J gene is TRBJ2-7, the V gene TRBV6-1; TRBD2 agrees at 8 bases. Germline CDR1 MNHNS, CDR2 SASEGT. V shed 4 bases, J shed 2 bases, and the junction held 10 bases outside the gene matches. The CDR3 is made up of 16 amino acids. CDR3 DNA sequence: TGTGCCAGCAGTGGACCTCTAGCGGGCGTCACCTACGAGCAGTACTTC. Its translation is CASSGPLAGVTYEQYF.

This chain joins TRBV6-1 and TRBJ2-7; the D is unclear. Germline CDR1 MNHNS, CDR2 SASEGT. The CDR3 consists of 16 residues. The ends were cut back, 1 base at V and 3 bases at J, with 16 bases in the middle. CDR3: CASSEGNAQWGYEQYF. In nucleotides, the CDR3 is TGTGCCAGCAGTGAAGGAAACGCACAATGGGGCTACGAGCAGTACTTC.

The chain recombines TRBV13 with TRBJ2-7; 9 bases are a match to TRBD2. After removal of 5 bases from V and 6 bases from J, the junction contained 11 bases not matched to a gene. The germline V gene encodes CDR1 PRHDT and CDR2 FYEKMQ (reference sequence). The CDR3 is 15 amino acids. The CDR3 bases are TGTGCCAGCAGCCCCGAGGGGGGCGGGAGGGCCGAGCAGTACTTC. Translated, it gives CASSPEGGGRAEQYF. Using reference TRBV13 and TRBJ2-7 for the parts outside the CDR3, the full variable domain is AAGVIQSPRHLIKEKRETATLKCYPIPRHDTVYWYQQGPGQDPQFLISFYEKMQSDKGSIPDRFSAQQFSDYHSELNMSSLELGDSALYFCASSPEGGGRAEQYFGPGTRLTVT.

The V gene is TRBV28, the J gene TRBJ2-7; 9 bases line up with TRBD2. With 3 bases clipped from V and 2 bases from J, the junction kept 5 bases outside the gene matches. The CDR3 totals 15 residues. Germline V CDR1 and CDR2: MDHEN, SYDVKM. In DNA form, the CDR3 reads TGTGCCAGCAGTTTTTTAGCGGGAGAGGCCTACGAGCAGTACTTC. As protein: CASSFLAGEAYEQYF.

The table lists this clone with a count of one. Here the CDR3 reads CASSYMGGMRYEQYF. For the CDR3, the DNA is TGTGCCAGCAGTTACATGGGCGGGATGAGGTACGAGCAGTACTTC. This sequence joins TRBV6-5 and TRBJ2-7; maybe TRBD2 (6 bases). Germline lookup yields CDR1 MNHEY and CDR2 SVGAGI. Between the trimmed V and J ends, which lost 2 bases and 4 bases, there was a span of 15 bases. The CDR3 is made up of 15 amino acids.

This clone is a singleton in its sample. The chain employs TRBV4-1 and TRBJ1-5; the D is unclear. V was cut by 1 base and J by 2 bases, with 12 bases left in between. The length of the CDR3 is 16 residues. The germline V gene encodes CDR1 MGHRA and CDR2 YSYEKL. The CDR3 reads CASSQVGGYGNQPQHF. CDR3 DNA sequence: TGCGCCAGCAGCCAAGTCGGAGGGTACGGCAATCAGCCCCAGCATTTT.

Note on this clone: An end of the junction does not agree with germline; a read error may underlie this. Distinct nucleotide sequences in the sample also encode this CDR3. The rearrangement links TRBV19 to TRBJ2-7, with D unresolved. Germline CDR1 is LNHDA and CDR2 is SQIVND (reference sequence). This CDR3 is 13 amino acids long. This chain's CDR3 is CASSIASNYEQYF. The CDR3 bases are TGTGCCAGTAGTATTGCCTCAAACTACGAACAGTACTTC.

The chain is built from TRBV21-1 and TRBJ2-1; the table calls TRBD2, which could not be checked here. TRBV21-1 is a pseudogene segment. This CDR3 has 15 residues. The CDR3 protein is CASSEWTSGSSEQFF. CDR3 nucleotides: TGTGCCAGCAGCGAATGGACTAGCGGGAGCAGTGAGCAGTTCTTC.

The chain recombines TRBV7-9 with TRBJ2-1; 8 bases align to TRBD1. With 1 base clipped from V and 7 bases from J, the junction kept 9 bases outside the gene matches. This CDR3 has 16 amino acids. The V gene's germline CDR1 is SEHNR and CDR2 FQNEAQ (reference sequence). The CDR3 DNA sequence: TGTGCCAGCAGCTTAGGTAGGGACAGGCTGGAGAATGAGCAGTTCTTC. It is translated as CASSLGRDRLENEQFF.

The chain employs TRBV5-6 and TRBJ2-1; D assignment may be TRBD1 or TRBD2 (6 bases each). CDR1 is SGHDT, CDR2 YYEEEE, per germline. V gave up 5 bases and J gave up 5 bases, with 14 bases separating them. The CDR3 is 14 residues long. As DNA, the CDR3 is TGTGCCAGCAGTGACTGGGGGGCCGACAATGAGCAGTTCTTC. Its translation is CASSDWGADNEQFF.

The chain combines TRBV5-4 with TRBJ2-5; TRBD2 aligns across 10 bases. CDR1 SGHNT and CDR2 YYREEE come from the germline V gene (reference sequence). This CDR3 contains 14 residues. The ends lost 5 bases at V and 5 bases at J; junction bases unmatched: 6. In DNA form, the CDR3 reads TGTGCCAGCAGTTTAGCGGGAGGCGGGGAGACCCAGTACTTC. Translated, it gives CASSLAGGGETQYF.

This sequence joins TRBV21-1 and TRBJ2-1; the table's D call of TRBD2 was not tested on the DNA. TRBV21-1 counts as a pseudogene. The CDR3 consists of 17 residues. The CDR3 is CASSKLCNRSSYNEQFF. The CDR3 DNA sequence: TGTGCCAGCAGCAAATTATGTAACCGTAGCTCCTACAATGAGCAGTTCTTC.

DNA of the CDR3: TGTGCCAGTGGAATCGCCTCTAGCGGGCTGTACAATGAGCAGTTCTTC. Its translation: CASGIASSGLYNEQFF. V and J are TRBV19 and TRBJ2-1, with 8 bases that match TRBD2. V lost 8 bases and J lost 4; bases outside the gene matches: 13. This CDR3 comprises 16 residues. CDR1 and CDR2 (germline): LNHDA, SQIVND (reference sequence).

The chain combines TRBV4-1 with TRBJ2-7; possible D gene TRBD2, 5 bases. The germline V gene has CDR1 MGHRA and CDR2 YSYEKL. The V gene lost 2 bases and the J gene lost 1 base, with 6 bases spanning the gap. The CDR3 has 13 residues. This chain's CDR3 is CASSQWRSYEQYF. The CDR3 DNA follows: TGCGCCAGCAGCCAATGGAGGTCCTACGAGCAGTACTTC.

The V gene is TRBV7-9, the J gene TRBJ1-1; no definite D call. V was pared by 4 bases and J by 5 bases, with 2 bases between. Germline assignment: CDR1 SEHNR and CDR2 FQNEAQ (reference sequence). CDR3 size: 10 residues. Written as DNA, the CDR3 is TGTGCCAGCAGCTGGACTGAAGCTTTCTTT. It is translated as CASSWTEAFF.

This chain connects TRBV28 to TRBJ2-3; TRBD1 matches at 9 bases. This CDR3 is 15 amino acids long. The V gene's germline CDR1 is MDHEN and CDR2 SYDVKM. Trimming cost V 4 bases and J 4 bases; bases outside gene matches: 6. In DNA, the CDR3 is TGTGCCAGCAGTTGGGACAGGGAATGGTCAGATACGCAGTATTTT. Amino acid sequence: CASSWDREWSDTQYF. Using reference TRBV28 and TRBJ2-3 for the parts outside the CDR3, the full variable domain is DVKVTQSSRYLVKRTGEKVFLECVQDMDHENMFWYRQDPGLGLRLIYFSYDVKMKEKGDIPEGYSVSREKKERFSLILESASTNQTSMYLCASSWDREWSDTQYFGPGTRLTVL.